One and the same sample provided the 8 T cell receptor beta chains below, sequenced in a study of blood T cell dynamics during melanoma immunotherapy (dated by TCRdb to the early 2020s). Receptor libraries were prepared by the immunoSEQ multiplex PCR assay. TCRdb stores this immuneACCESS table with in-frame sequences only. Part of the clones is absent; in the studies checked, under half of the shortfall reflects unresolved V genes, and no reason is known for the rest. The sample table contains approximately 7,800 clones; only one count was recorded for roughly 85% of them. The top ten constitute approximately 6.3% of the sample. The time point label, as the study defines it: week 3, after first cycle of checkpoint inhibitor. This specimen consisted of blood, obtained from a patient treated with checkpoint blockade. All receptors come from a human donor with melanoma.

V usage is TRBV18 and J usage is TRBJ2-4, with 8 nucleotides matching TRBD1. This CDR3 contains 15 residues. Germline V lookup: CDR1 KGHSH, CDR2 LQKENI. V shed 6 bases, J shed 3 bases, and the junction held 7 bases outside the gene matches. Written as DNA, the CDR3 is TGTGCCAGCTCGCAGACAGGGGAAGGCAAAAACATTCAGTACTTC. It translates to CASSQTGEGKNIQYF.

The rearrangement joins TRBV11-2 to TRBJ2-1, with 10 bases that match TRBD2. The CDR3 sequence is 16 residues long. Germline CDR1 reads SGHAT; CDR2 reads FQNNGV. The J segment lost 2 bases and the V segment lost 2 bases, leaving 3 bases of the junction unmatched. The CDR3 nucleotides read TGTGCCAGCAGCTTACGAAGCGGGAGGGCCTACAATGAGCAGTTCTTC. Translated: CASSLRSGRAYNEQFF. The full variable domain, with the rest looked up from reference TRBV11-2 and TRBJ2-1, is EAGVAQSPRYKIIEKRQSVAFWCNPISGHATLYWYQQILGQGPKLLIQFQNNGVVDDSQLPKDRFSAERLKGVDSTLKIQPAKLEDSAVYLCASSLRSGRAYNEQFFGPGTRLTVL.

The rearrangement uses TRBV29-1 and TRBJ2-1; weak D call: TRBD2 (5 bases). There are 13 residues in the CDR3. Trimming stripped 2 bases from V and 3 bases from J, with 8 bases between. Germline CDR1 reads SQVTM; CDR2 reads ANQGSEA. The CDR3 spells CSVESGDYNEQFF. As DNA, the CDR3 is TGCAGCGTTGAAAGCGGCGACTACAATGAGCAGTTCTTC.

This clone was observed a single time. This chain connects TRBV30 to TRBJ1-3, with unresolved D. V was clipped by 0 bases and J by 0 bases, with 6 bases between them. Per the germline V gene, CDR1 is GTSNPN and CDR2 is SVGIG (reference sequence). This CDR3 spans 14 amino acids. This CDR3 is CAWSVGFSGNTIYF. For the CDR3, the DNA is TGTGCCTGGAGTGTAGGGTTCTCTGGAAACACCATATATTTT.

The rearrangement joins TRBV10-3 to TRBJ2-3; 9 nucleotides line up with TRBD1. The length of the CDR3 is 14 residues. J was trimmed by 0 bases and V by 10 bases; bases with no gene match: 5. The germline gives CDR1 ENHRY, CDR2 SYGVKD. The CDR3 nucleotides are TGTGCCAACTCGGACAGGGGAAGCACAGATACGCAGTATTTT. Translating it yields CANSDRGSTDTQYF.

CDR3 sequence reads: CASAGARVNSGEYF. DNA of the CDR3: TGTGCCAGCGCCGGGGCCAGGGTGAATTCTGGGGAGTACTTC. The V gene is TRBV28, the J gene TRBJ2-7, with D tentatively TRBD1 or TRBD2 (5 bases each). Germline CDR1 and CDR2: MDHEN and SYDVKM. This CDR3 is built from 14 residues. The V gene lost 8 bases and the J gene lost 11 bases, with 25 bases spanning the gap.

The V call is TRBV11-2, the J call TRBJ2-2; the match to TRBD1 covers 7 bases. Germline V gene data show CDR1 as SGHAT and CDR2 as FQNNGV. CDR3 length equals 15 residues. Unmatched junction bases numbered 8, after V lost 7 bases and J lost 3 bases. CDR3 region: CASISGTAYTGELFF. CDR3 in DNA: TGTGCCAGCATTTCCGGGACAGCATACACCGGGGAGCTGTTTTTT.

The chain uses TRBV9 and TRBJ1-6; D not certain. Germline CDR1 reads SGDLS; CDR2 reads YYNGEE. This CDR3 spans 16 amino acids. Between the trimmed V and J ends, which lost 4 bases and 3 bases, there was a span of 14 bases. The CDR3 region has the DNA TGTGCCAGCAGCATACGACCTAAGGACTATAATTCACCCCTCCACTTT. This gives the protein CASSIRPKDYNSPLHF.